The TCR beta chain described here comes from a study of blood T cell dynamics during melanoma immunotherapy. TCRdb's copy holds only in-frame clones and misses some; the assay was immunoSEQ multiplex PCR. There are approximately 11,000 clones in the sample; approximately 82% occur only once, and 15% to 20% lies in the top ten. This clone appeared a few times. Its antigen is as yet unknown. Broader study findings: At W3, later disease-control patients showed bifurcated PBMC repertoire changes, unlike progressors. Whether repertoire-driving clones were melanoma-specific could not be determined.

CDR3 length equals 14 residues. CDR1 is KGHSH, CDR2 LQKENI, per germline. The V end lost 3 bases, the J end lost 1 base, and 9 bases lay between the germline ends. Time point of the sample: pre-treatment baseline. Samples come from before therapy and from week 3 after the first blockade cycle. This sequence originates from a human donor with melanoma. The chain links TRBV18 to TRBJ1-2, with unresolved D. Sequencing used blood, obtained from a patient treated with checkpoint blockade. The CDR3 reads CASSPTARNYGYTF. Written as DNA, the CDR3 is TGTGCCAGCTCACCTACAGCTCGTAACTATGGCTACACCTTC.